Listed here are 18 T cell receptor beta chains from one sample, sequenced in a study of CXCR3 chemokines and chemotherapy response in bladder cancer. One entry per CDR3 protein results from TCRdb running MiXCR on the PCR reads. The sample lists 8,000 to 10,000 distinct CDR3 sequences, more than 20% seen once, with around 8.1% in the top ten. The sample was collected from a patient whose treatment included neoadjuvant chemotherapy. The receptors come from a human donor with bladder cancer that did not respond to neoadjuvant chemotherapy.

This clonotype was picked up a small number of times. The chain employs TRBV6-5 and TRBJ2-3; 9 bases are a match to TRBD1. The V gene end was trimmed by 4 bases and the J gene end by 5 bases; junction bases not matched to a gene: 7. Germline V gene data show CDR1 as MNHEY and CDR2 as SVGAGI. The CDR3 runs 15 residues. The CDR3: CASSSGQGQEDTQYF. The CDR3 DNA reads as TGTGCCAGCAGTTCGGGACAGGGTCAGGAAGATACGCAGTATTTT.

This clonotype has ten or more counts. V is TRBV28 and J is TRBJ1-5, with D perhaps matching TRBD1 (5 bases). The CDR3 covers 12 residues. Germline V CDR1 and CDR2: MDHEN, SYDVKM. V dropped 5 bases and J dropped 5 bases, with 7 bases sitting between them. CDR3 in DNA: TGTGCCAGCAGTGGGGCGTATCAGCCCCAGCATTTT. Its protein is CASSGAYQPQHF.

The CDR3 is CASSPRTGQGYYGYTF. DNA of the CDR3: TGTGCCAGCTCACCCCGGACGGGGCAGGGCTACTATGGCTACACCTTC. The gene calls are TRBV18 and TRBJ1-2, with TRBD1 as a possible D gene (5 bases). The germline V gene encodes CDR1 KGHSH and CDR2 LQKENI. This CDR3 comprises 16 residues. Trimming stripped 3 bases from V and 3 bases from J, with 17 bases between.

This clonotype was observed many times. This chain links TRBV7-9 with TRBJ1-1, with D tentatively TRBD1 (5 bases). The CDR3 has 16 residues. The V gene lost 6 bases and the J gene lost 0 bases, with 17 bases spanning the gap. The V gene's germline CDR1 is SEHNR and CDR2 FQNEAQ (reference sequence). CDR3 protein: CASRSTGGGMNTEAFF. The CDR3 DNA sequence: TGTGCCAGCAGGTCGACCGGGGGGGGGATGAACACTGAAGCTTTCTTT.

The gene calls are TRBV11-2 and TRBJ2-5, with 7 positions matching TRBD2. V lost 4 bases and J lost 3; bases outside the gene matches: 11. Germline loops: CDR1 SGHAT, CDR2 FQNNGV. The CDR3 consists of 16 residues. The CDR3 coding sequence is TGTGCCAGCAGCTCAAGAGGTGGGGGGAGGGAAGAGACCCAGTACTTC. Translating gives CASSSRGGGREETQYF.

A single count supports this clonotype. Since a far larger clone is one base different, this is likely a read error. V is TRBV7-9 and J is TRBJ2-1, with 7 bases that match TRBD1. Germline trimming cut 0 bases from V and 9 bases from J; bases unmatched to any gene: 17. This CDR3 is 18 amino acids long. Germline V lookup: CDR1 SEHNR, CDR2 FQNEAQ (reference sequence). CDR3 loop: CASSLAPTGHPGWGEQFF. In nucleotides, the CDR3 is TGTGCCAGCAGCTTAGCACCGACAGGGCACCCAGGGTGGGGTGAGCAGTTCTTC.

This clonotype has at least ten counts. The genes are TRBV16 and TRBJ2-2; the match to TRBD1 covers 8 bases. The CDR3 loop spans 13 amino acids. Germline V gene data show CDR1 as KGHSY and CDR2 as FQNENV. The V gene end was trimmed by 5 bases and the J gene end by 8 bases; junction bases not matched to a gene: 4. This CDR3 reads CASSTDREGELFF. The CDR3 nucleotides read TGTGCCAGCAGCACGGACAGGGAAGGGGAGCTGTTTTTT.

Regarding this clonotype: Given a far larger clone just one base away, this is likely a sequencing read error. The J gene is TRBJ2-5, the V gene TRBV30, with D perhaps given as TRBD1 or TRBD2 (5 bases each). The germline V and J ends were trimmed by 4 bases and 11 bases, with 17 bases remaining between them. Germline loops: CDR1 GTSNPN, CDR2 SVGIG (reference sequence). CDR3 length: 12 residues. CDR3 DNA sequence: TGTGCCTGGAAGGGACCCCCCATGGAGCAGTACTTC. This sequence encodes CAWKGPPMEQYF. Full variable domain (outside the CDR3, taken from reference TRBV30 and TRBJ2-5): SQTIHQWPATLVQPVGSPLSLECTVEGTSNPNLYWYRQAAGRGLQLLFYSVGIGQISSEVPQNLSASRPQDRQFILSSKKLLLSDSGFYLCAWKGPPMEQYFGPGTRLLVL.

This clonotype counts as medium-sized (0.01 to 0.1%). The chain recombines TRBV11-1 with TRBJ2-3; D is undetermined. CDR3 size: 14 residues. The V gene's germline CDR1 is SGHAT and CDR2 FQDESV (reference sequence). The germline V and J ends were trimmed by 2 bases and 5 bases, with 11 bases remaining between them. The CDR3 is CASSLYMGGDTQYF. The DNA of the CDR3 is TGTGCCAGCAGCTTATATATGGGCGGAGATACGCAGTATTTT.

This sequence joins TRBV6-5 and TRBJ1-1; TRBD1 aligns across 11 bases. This CDR3 contains 13 residues. The germline gives CDR1 MNHEY, CDR2 SVGAGI. V was pared by 6 bases and J by 5 bases, with 2 bases of the junction left unmatched. As DNA, the CDR3 is TGTGCCAGCAGCTGGGACAGGGGGACTGAAGCTTTCTTT. Its protein is CASSWDRGTEAFF.

CDR3 nucleotides: TGTGCCAGCATTAGGGGGCCTGTCGGGGAGCAGTTCTTC. Translated, it gives CASIRGPVGEQFF. The chain uses TRBV6-1 and TRBJ2-1, with TRBD1 identical over 7 bases. CDR1 and CDR2 (germline): MNHNS, SASEGT. Trimming cost V 7 bases and J 10 bases; bases outside gene matches: 10. The CDR3 spans 13 residues.

In its sample, this clonotype ranks as medium-sized. V is TRBV27 and J is TRBJ1-2, with D maybe TRBD1 (6 bases). V lost 3 bases and J 8 bases, leaving 13 bases between the germline ends. The V gene's germline CDR1 is MNHEY and CDR2 SMNVEV (reference sequence). The CDR3 totals 13 residues. The CDR3 region has the DNA TGTGCCAGCAGTTTTAAACAGGGTGAAGGCTACACCTTC. It translates to CASSFKQGEGYTF.

Ten or more counts support this clonotype. CDR3 protein: CASRDGNTIYF. Written as DNA, the CDR3 is TGTGCCAGCAGGGATGGAAACACCATATATTTT. The V call is TRBV7-9, the J call TRBJ1-3; D gene ambiguous. The CDR3 loop spans 11 amino acids. V lost 6 bases and J 3 bases, leaving 3 bases between the germline ends. In germline, CDR1 is SEHNR, CDR2 FQNEAQ (reference sequence).

As for this clonotype: This is likely an artifact of a read error, given a far larger clone one base away. The J gene is TRBJ1-2, the V gene TRBV7-2; 8 bases match TRBD1. The CDR3 covers 16 residues. CDR1 SGHTA and CDR2 FQGNSA come from the germline V gene. CDR3 protein: CDSSYSSDRGNYGYTF. The CDR3 nucleotides are TGTGACAGCAGTTACAGTTCCGACAGGGGCAACTATGGCTACACCTTC.

Many counts were recorded for this clonotype. The rearrangement links TRBV20-1 to TRBJ1-3; TRBD1 is a possible D gene (5 bases). Germline V gene lookup returns CDR1 DFQATT and CDR2 SNEGSKA (reference sequence). This CDR3 spans 16 amino acids. V was trimmed by 1 base and J by 4 bases, leaving 17 bases between them. The CDR3 region has the DNA TGCAGTGCTAGAGGCCCAATAGCAGGGATGGGAAACACCATATATTTT. Encoded protein: CSARGPIAGMGNTIYF.

A note on this clonotype: The likely explanation is a read error, given a far larger clone one base away. The rearrangement joins TRBV10-3 to TRBJ2-3; D gene unclear. The germline V gene encodes CDR1 ENHRY and CDR2 SYGVKD. Trimming removed 5 bases from V and 3 bases from J, with 6 bases in between. The CDR3 is 12 residues long. Here the CDR3 reads CAISTQTDTQYF. For the CDR3, the DNA is TGTGCCATCAGTACCCAAACAGATACGCAGTATTTT.

This clonotype was seen a single time. This sequence may be a read error, since a much larger clone differs from it by one base. The chain couples TRBV14 to TRBJ1-6; D gene ambiguous. The CDR3 length is 14 residues. Germline CDR1 and CDR2: SGHDN and FVKESK. Here the CDR3 reads CTSSQGKYNSPLHF. The CDR3 nucleotides read TGTACCAGCAGCCAAGGGAAATACAATTCACCCCTCCACTTT.

This clonotype was picked up many times. The chain joins TRBV16 to TRBJ1-2; unclear D gene. Germline V gene sequence: CDR1 KGHSY, CDR2 FQNENV. V was cut by 0 bases and J by 5 bases, with 13 bases left in between. CDR3 length: 15 residues. Written as DNA, the CDR3 is TGTGCCAGCAGCCAATCCACAGTGGGAACTTATGGCTACACCTTC. The encoded protein is CASSQSTVGTYGYTF.